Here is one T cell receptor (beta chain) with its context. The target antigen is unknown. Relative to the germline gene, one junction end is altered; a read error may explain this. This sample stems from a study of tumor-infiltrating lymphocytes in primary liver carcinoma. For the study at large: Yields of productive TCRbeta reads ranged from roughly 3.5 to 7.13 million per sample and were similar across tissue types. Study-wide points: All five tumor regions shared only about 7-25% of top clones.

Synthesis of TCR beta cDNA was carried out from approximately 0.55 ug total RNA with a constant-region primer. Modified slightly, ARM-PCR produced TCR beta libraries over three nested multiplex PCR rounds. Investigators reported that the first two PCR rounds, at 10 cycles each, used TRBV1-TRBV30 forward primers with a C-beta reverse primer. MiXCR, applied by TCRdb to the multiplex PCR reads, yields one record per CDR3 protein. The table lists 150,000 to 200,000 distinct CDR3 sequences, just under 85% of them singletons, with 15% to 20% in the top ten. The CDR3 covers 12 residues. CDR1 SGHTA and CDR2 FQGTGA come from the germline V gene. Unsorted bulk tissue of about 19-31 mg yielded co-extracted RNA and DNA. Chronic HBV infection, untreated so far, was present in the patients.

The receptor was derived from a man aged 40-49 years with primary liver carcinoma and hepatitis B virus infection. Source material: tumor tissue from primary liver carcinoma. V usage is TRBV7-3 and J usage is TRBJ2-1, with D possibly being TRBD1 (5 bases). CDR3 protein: CAGSFRVHEQFF. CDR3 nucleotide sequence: TGTGCCGGCAGCTTCAGGGTCCATGAGCAGTTCTTC. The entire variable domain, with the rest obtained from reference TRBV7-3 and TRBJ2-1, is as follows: GAGVSQTPSNKVTEKGKYVELRCDPISGHTALYWYRQSLGQGPEFLIYFQGTGAADDSGLPNDRFFAVRPEGSVSTLKIQRTERGDSAVYLCAGSFRVHEQFFGPGTRLTVL.